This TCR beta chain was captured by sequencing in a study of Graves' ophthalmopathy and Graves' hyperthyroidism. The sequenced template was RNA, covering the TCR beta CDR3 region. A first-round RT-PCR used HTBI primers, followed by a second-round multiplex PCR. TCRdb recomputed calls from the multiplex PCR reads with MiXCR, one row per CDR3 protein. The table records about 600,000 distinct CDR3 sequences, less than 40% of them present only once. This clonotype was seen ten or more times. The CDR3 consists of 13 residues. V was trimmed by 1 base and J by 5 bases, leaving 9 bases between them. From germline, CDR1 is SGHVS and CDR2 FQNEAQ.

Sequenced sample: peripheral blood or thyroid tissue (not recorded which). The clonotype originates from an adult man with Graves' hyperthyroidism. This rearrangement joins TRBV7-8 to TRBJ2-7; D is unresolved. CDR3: CASSLVSPHEQYF. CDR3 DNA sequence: TGTGCCAGCAGCTTAGTATCTCCCCACGAGCAGTACTTC.